This is a list of T cell receptor beta chains from one sample in a study of blood T cell repertoires in COVID-19. Profiling relied on immunoSEQ multiplex PCR, and the TCRdb table lists in-frame clones only, not all of them. This sample has 100,000 or so clones, with over 75% found just once. The sample was peripheral blood. These receptors were taken from a man aged 45-65 years with acute or convalescent COVID-19. Each CDR3 is given with its conserved first and last residue. D genes are given only for firm matches. Only some rows state a clone size, as once, few, many or a class for expanded clones.

TRBV4-1	TRBD2	NA	TRBJ2-1	TGCGCCAGCAGCCTCGGACTAGCGGGAGGCGATGAGCAGTTCTTC	CASSLGLAGGDEQFF
TRBV5-1	NA	NA	TRBJ2-5	TGCGCCAGCAGCTTGGCCCAGGGTCGGCAAGAGACCCAGTACTTC	CASSLAQGRQETQYF
TRBV3-1/TRBV3-2	TRBD2	NA	TRBJ2-5	TGTGCCAGCAGCCAAGATAGCGGGCAAGAGACCCAGTACTTC	CASSQDSGQETQYF
TRBV3-1/TRBV3-2	TRBD1	NA	TRBJ2-7	TGTGCCAGCAGCCAAGGACAGGGGAGCTCCTACGAGCAGTACTTC	CASSQGQGSSYEQYF
TRBV9	TRBD1	NA	TRBJ1-2	TGTGCCAGCAGCGTCGGTACGACTCCCGGGACAGATTATGGCTACACCTTC	CASSVGTTPGTDYGYTF
TRBV18	TRBD1	NA	TRBJ2-5	TGTGCCAGCTCATACAGGGGGCAGGAGACCCAGTACTTC	CASSYRGQETQYF
TRBV6-1	NA	NA	TRBJ2-3	TGTGCCAGCAGTGAAGTCCGGGGCACAGATACGCAGTATTTT	CASSEVRGTDTQYF
TRBV27	TRBD1	NA	TRBJ1-1	TGTGCCAGCAGACAGGGGGTAGTCACTGAAGCTTTCTTT	CASRQGVVTEAFF
TRBV28	TRBD2	NA	TRBJ2-1	TGTGCCAGCAGTTTCTTGGCGGGAGGGACCTACAATGAGCAGTTCTTC	CASSFLAGGTYNEQFF
TRBV6-5	NA	NA	TRBJ1-3	TGTGCCAGCAGTTACGAGGCGAGCTCTGGAAACACCATATATTTT	CASSYEASSGNTIYF
TRBV5-1	NA	NA	TRBJ2-7	TGCGCCAGCAGCCACCGGGAACCCCCGGCCGAGCAGTACTTC	CASSHREPPAEQYF
TRBV7-9	NA	NA	TRBJ1-2	TGTGCCAGCAGCGCTAAGGGAGCATCTCTAACTGGGTATGGCTACACCTTC	CASSAKGASLTGYGYTF
TRBV28	TRBD1	few	TRBJ1-2	TGTGCCAGCAGTCTCGACAGGGGGCATAGCTATGGCTACACCTTC	CASSLDRGHSYGYTF
TRBV7-2	NA	NA	TRBJ2-5	TGTGCCAGCAGAACACCCTGGGGGGTACAAGAGACCCAGTACTTC	CASRTPWGVQETQYF
TRBV6-6	TRBD1	NA	TRBJ2-5	TGTGCCAGCAGTTACTCGGGACAGGGGGAGACCCAGTACTTC	CASSYSGQGETQYF
TRBV4-2	TRBD1	NA	TRBJ1-4	TGTGCCAGCAGCCAAGGCCACCGGGACAGACCTGAAAAACTGTTTTTT	CASSQGHRDRPEKLFF
TRBV18	NA	NA	TRBJ2-7	TGTGCCAGCTCACCACCCGGGCAGGGTGGATACGAGCAGTACTTC	CASSPPGQGGYEQYF
TRBV6-6	TRBD1	NA	TRBJ1-6	TGTGCCAGCAGCCGACCGATACAGGGGGCAAACTATAATTCACCCCTCCACTTT	CASSRPIQGANYNSPLHF
TRBV7-9	NA	NA	TRBJ1-2	TGTGCCAGCAGCAGGGACTCGGGTGGCTACACCTTC	CASSRDSGGYTF
TRBV27	NA	NA	TRBJ1-4	TGTGCCAGCAGTCGAGGGATAAATAATGAAAAACTGTTTTTT	CASSRGINNEKLFF
TRBV7-9	NA	NA	TRBJ2-3	TGTGCCAGCAGCGAAGGACTCGCAGATACGCAGTATTTT	CASSEGLADTQYF
TRBV3-1/TRBV3-2	TRBD1	NA	TRBJ2-2	TGTGCCAGCAGCCATGCCGGGACAGGGAAGCACGGGGAGCTGTTTTTT	CASSHAGTGKHGELFF